This TCR beta chain is from a study of T-cell reconstitution after alpha-beta-depleted transplantation in children. Library preparation (for TCRbeta) was performed with unique molecular identifiers. TCRdb reanalysed the PCR reads using MiXCR and keeps one entry per CDR3 protein. This table holds hundreds of thousands of distinct CDR3 sequences, 8% to 11% found once. Germline V gene lookup returns CDR1 SQVTM and CDR2 ANQGSEA. V shed 6 bases and J 5 bases; nucleotides not matched to a gene: 9. The CDR3 is 14 residues long. This material consisted of PBMCs from the stem cell graft donor, taken from the stem cell graft. The source is a human donor who donated a stem cell graft to a child with acute myeloid leukemia. The chain recombines TRBV29-1 with TRBJ2-5; the match to TRBD1 covers 10 bases. The CDR3 spells CSVGGTGVAETQYF. The CDR3 bases are TGCAGCGTGGGAGGGACAGGGGTGGCGGAGACCCAGTACTTC. Looking up the rest from reference TRBV29-1 and TRBJ2-5 gives the full variable domain: SAVISQKPSRDICQRGTSLTIQCQVDSQVTMMFWYRQQPGQSLTLIATANQGSEATYESGFVIDKFPISRPNLTFSTLTVSNMSPEDSSIYLCSVGGTGVAETQYFGPGTRLLVL.